This TCR beta chain was identified during a study of neurological immune-mediated disorders. Trimming took off 6 bases at V and 7 bases at J, with 24 bases between the two ends. The CDR3 consists of 16 residues. In germline, CDR1 is KGHSH, CDR2 LQKENI. TCRdb reanalysed the 5' RACE reads using MiXCR and keeps one entry per CDR3 protein. The sample lists 43,000 or so distinct CDR3 sequences; approximately 13% were seen once. Described time point: longitudinal time-point 3. This clonotype appeared many times. The sequencing input was PBMCs. The source of this sequence is a man aged 25 to 45 in good health. The chain couples TRBV18 to TRBJ1-2; D uncertain. The CDR3 nucleotides read TGTGCCAGCTCCCCCTCGACGGGAGGGTCTTTTAGTGGCTACACCTTC. This codes for CASSPSTGGSFSGYTF.